This T cell receptor (beta chain) was captured in a study of T cells after posttransplantation cyclophosphamide. Control samples came 1 year after myeloablative marrow transplants with methotrexate plus calcineurin inhibitor. Only in-frame clones appear in the TCRdb table, and some are missing; sequencing was by immunoSEQ multiplex PCR. This table has more than 9,500 clones, 80% to 85% appearing once. This clone was seen just once. The origin of this receptor is a young adult male patient who received an allogeneic stem cell transplant from an unrelated donor, was CMV-positive, and had acute GVHD only. Some T cells may possibly be graft donor cells. Sequencing was performed on PBMCs, taken around 55 weeks after allogeneic stem cell transplant with calcineurin inhibitor and methotrexate.

The CDR3 loop is CASSSGTGINYGYTF. The DNA for the CDR3 is TGTGCCAGCAGCTCCGGGACAGGGATTAACTATGGCTACACCTTC. This chain links TRBV6-6 with TRBJ1-2; TRBD1 matches 9 bases. Germline CDR1 is MNHNY and CDR2 is SVGAGI (reference sequence). Trimming cost V 6 bases and J 1 base; bases outside gene matches: 6. The CDR3 runs 15 residues.